This TCR beta chain appears in the sequencing data of a study of T cell responses to AZD1222 COVID-19 vaccine. V lost 4 bases and J lost 2, with 9 bases in between. Per germline, CDR1 LGHDT and CDR2 YNNKEL (reference sequence). This CDR3 is 14 amino acids long. The assay was immunoSEQ multiplex PCR, and TCRdb's table has in-frame clones only and misses some. The table lists some 140,000 clones, 85% to 90% of them singletons. The sample consisted of peripheral blood, taken on day 0 of AZD1222 vaccination. The chain couples TRBV3-1 (or the pseudogene TRBV3-2) to TRBJ1-3, with no clear D. This TCR was sampled from an adult in good health. The CDR3, as DNA: TGTGCCAGCAGCCTCCGGGTCCCTGGAAACACCATATATTTT. Protein product: CASSLRVPGNTIYF.